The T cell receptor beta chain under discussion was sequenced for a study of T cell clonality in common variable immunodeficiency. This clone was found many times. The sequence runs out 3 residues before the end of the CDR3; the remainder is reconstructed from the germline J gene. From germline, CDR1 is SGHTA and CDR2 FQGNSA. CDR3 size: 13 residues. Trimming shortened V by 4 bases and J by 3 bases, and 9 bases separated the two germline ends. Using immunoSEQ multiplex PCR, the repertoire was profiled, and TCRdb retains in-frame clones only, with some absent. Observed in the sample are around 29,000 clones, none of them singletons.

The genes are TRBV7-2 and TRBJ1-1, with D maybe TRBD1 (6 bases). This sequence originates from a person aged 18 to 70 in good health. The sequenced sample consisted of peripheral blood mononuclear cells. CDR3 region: CASSSDRHTEAFF. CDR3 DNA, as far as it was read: TGTGCCAGCAGCTCGGACAGACACACTGAA.